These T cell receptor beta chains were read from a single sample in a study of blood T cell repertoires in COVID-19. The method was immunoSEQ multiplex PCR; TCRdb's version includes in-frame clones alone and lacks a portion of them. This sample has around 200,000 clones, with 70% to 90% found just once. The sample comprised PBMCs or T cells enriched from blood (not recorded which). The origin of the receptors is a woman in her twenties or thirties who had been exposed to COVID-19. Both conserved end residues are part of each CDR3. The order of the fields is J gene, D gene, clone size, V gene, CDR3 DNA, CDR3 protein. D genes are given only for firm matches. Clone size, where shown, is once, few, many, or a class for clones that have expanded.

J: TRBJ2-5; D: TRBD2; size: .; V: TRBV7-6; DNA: TGTGCCAGCAGCCCTACCGGGACTACTAACAGGGAGACCCAGTACTTC; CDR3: CASSPTGTTNRETQYF
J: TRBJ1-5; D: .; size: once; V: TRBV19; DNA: TGTGCCAGTAGTATCGGGTTTAGCAATCAGCCCCAGCATTTT; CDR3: CASSIGFSNQPQHF
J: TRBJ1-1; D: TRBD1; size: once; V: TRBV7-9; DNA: TGTGCCAGCAGCCTTAAAAAGACGGGACAGGGCCTTGAAGCTTTCTTT; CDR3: CASSLKKTGQGLEAFF
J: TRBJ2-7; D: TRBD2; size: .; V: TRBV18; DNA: TGTGCCAGTTCGGCCAGCGGGGGGATTTACGAGCAGTACTTC; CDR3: CASSASGGIYEQYF
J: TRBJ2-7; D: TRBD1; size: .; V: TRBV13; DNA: TGTGCCAGCAGCCCAACCTACAGGGGGGAGGCCTACGAGCAGTACTTC; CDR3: CASSPTYRGEAYEQYF
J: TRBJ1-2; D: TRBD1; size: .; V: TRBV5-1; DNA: TGCGCCAGCAGCTGGGACAGCAGTGATGGCTACACCTTC; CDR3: CASSWDSSDGYTF
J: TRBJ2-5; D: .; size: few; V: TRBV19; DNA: TGTGCCAGTAGCGACAGGATTCAAGAGACCCAGTACTTC; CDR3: CASSDRIQETQYF
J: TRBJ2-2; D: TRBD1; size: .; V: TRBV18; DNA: TGTGCCAGCTCACGGGACAGCAACACCGGGGAGCTGTTTTTT; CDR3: CASSRDSNTGELFF
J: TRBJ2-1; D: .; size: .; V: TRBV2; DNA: TGTGCCAGCAATTTCCCCCACCCCGGGGGGCTACACGATGAGCAGTTCTTC; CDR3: CASNFPHPGGLHDEQFF
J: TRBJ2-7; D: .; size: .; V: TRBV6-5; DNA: TGTGCCAGCCGCCGACAGCAATCCTACGAGCAGTACTTC; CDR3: CASRRQQSYEQYF
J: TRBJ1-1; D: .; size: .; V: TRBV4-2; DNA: TGTGCCAGCAGCCAAGCCCAACGGACAGCTAACACTGAAGCTTTCTTT; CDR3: CASSQAQRTANTEAFF
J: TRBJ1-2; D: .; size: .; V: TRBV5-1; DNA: TGCGCCAGCAGCTCCCCTGGGGGGGGCGCAAACTATGGCTACACCTTC; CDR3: CASSSPGGGANYGYTF
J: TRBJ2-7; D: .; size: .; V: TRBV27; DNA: TGTGCCAGCAGTTTGGGGCCGGTGGTCTACGAGCAGTACTTC; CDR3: CASSLGPVVYEQYF